The 31 T cell receptor beta chains in this list originate from one sample, sequenced in a study of STAT5B mutations in CD4+ large granular lymphocyte leukemia. Method: immunoSEQ multiplex PCR; TCRdb's copy keeps in-frame clones and lacks some. The data show roughly 30,000 clones, 55% to 80% seen once. Sample: CD4+ T cells from blood buffy coats. The receptor source for this set is a human donor in good health.

This chain connects TRBV5-5 to TRBJ2-5, with D uncertain. The germline V gene encodes CDR1 SGHKS and CDR2 YYEKEE (reference sequence). The V and J ends lost 1 base and 2 bases respectively, with 9 bases between them. The CDR3 runs to 14 residues. The CDR3 spells CASSLRARQETQYF. In DNA, the CDR3 is TGTGCCAGCAGCTTGAGAGCACGGCAAGAGACCCAGTACTTC.

V usage is TRBV4-3 and J usage is TRBJ1-3, with no clear D. The germline V gene has CDR1 LGHNA and CDR2 YSLEER. With 0 bases removed from V and 7 bases from J, the gap between germline ends came to 13 bases. The CDR3 consists of 15 residues. In nucleotides, the CDR3 is TGCGCCAGCAGCCAAGAACGGGTACTCGGGAACACCATATATTTT. This translates into CASSQERVLGNTIYF.

The J gene is TRBJ2-7, the V gene TRBV6-6; 8 nucleotides align to TRBD1. The V gene's germline CDR1 is MNHNY and CDR2 SVGAGI (reference sequence). This CDR3 contains 14 residues. V trimming: 2 bases; J trimming: 7 bases; junction bases outside the gene matches: 7. Here the CDR3 DNA reads TGTGCCAGCAGTTACGGGCAGGGGGCGGGGGAGCAGTACTTC. It is translated as CASSYGQGAGEQYF.

This clone was counted between two and nine times. The chain uses TRBV10-1 and TRBJ2-1; D gene ambiguous. This CDR3 has 13 amino acids. Trimming shortened V by 7 bases and J by 0 bases, and 7 bases separated the two germline ends. Germline CDR1 is WNHNN and CDR2 is SYGVQD (reference sequence). The DNA for the CDR3 is TGCGCCAGCACCAATAACTCCTACAATGAGCAGTTCTTC. It specifies CASTNNSYNEQFF.

CDR3 in amino acids: CASSLDRRIPGELFF. CDR3 DNA sequence: TGTGCCAGCAGCTTGGACCGTCGCATACCCGGGGAGCTGTTTTTT. This chain joins TRBV5-4 and TRBJ2-2; D is unresolved. Germline loops: CDR1 SGHNT, CDR2 YYREEE (reference sequence). The CDR3 covers 15 residues. V lost 0 bases and J 6 bases, leaving 12 bases between the germline ends.

The chain is built from TRBV4-3 and TRBJ2-5; 8 nucleotides match TRBD1. Germline V CDR1 and CDR2: LGHNA, YSLEER. CDR3 length: 13 residues. The ends lost 2 bases at V and 4 bases at J; junction bases unmatched: 0. This chain's CDR3 is CASSQQGAETQYF. The CDR3 DNA reads as TGCGCCAGCAGCCAACAGGGGGCAGAGACCCAGTACTTC.

As to this clone: At one end, the junction sequence differs from germline, possibly due to a read error. The chain joins TRBV7-7 to TRBJ2-2, with D perhaps TRBD1 (6 bases). This CDR3 is built from 14 residues. Germline CDR1 is SSHAT and CDR2 is FNYEAQ (reference sequence). Written as DNA, the CDR3 is TGTGCTAGCAGCCCGGACAGTAACACCGGGGAGCTGTTTTTT. It translates to CASSPDSNTGELFF.

The rearrangement links TRBV18 to TRBJ2-4; 8 bases align to TRBD2. The CDR3 length is 15 residues. The ends lost 6 bases at V and 3 bases at J; junction bases unmatched: 7. Germline lookup yields CDR1 KGHSH and CDR2 LQKENI. The CDR3, as DNA: TGTGCCAGCTCCTACGGGGGGGCGGACAAAAACATTCAGTACTTC. It yields the protein CASSYGGADKNIQYF.

The chain has TRBV2 and TRBJ1-4; 7 bases agree with TRBD1. Trimming took 6 bases from V and 5 from J; bases not matched to a gene: 9. CDR3 size: 15 residues. Germline assignment: CDR1 SNHLY and CDR2 FYNNEI. The CDR3 is CASRSVTGLNEKLFF. CDR3 coding DNA: TGTGCCAGCAGGTCGGTGACAGGGTTGAATGAAAAACTGTTTTTT.

The chain has TRBV5-1 and TRBJ2-2; no clear D gene. The V gene's germline CDR1 is SGHRS and CDR2 YFSETQ. Trimming removed 1 base from V and 1 base from J, with 5 bases in between. CDR3 length: 14 residues. CDR3 DNA: TGCGCCAGCAGCTTGAACGGGAACACCGGGGAGCTGTTTTTT. Its translation is CASSLNGNTGELFF.

The genes are TRBV29-1 and TRBJ1-1; no clear D gene. The CDR3 extends over 13 amino acids. Trimming shortened V by 6 bases and J by 0 bases, and 11 bases separated the two germline ends. Germline CDR1 and CDR2: SQVTM and ANQGSEA. The CDR3 DNA reads as TGCAGCGTCCGGCCGGACGTGAACACTGAAGCTTTCTTT. Translation: CSVRPDVNTEAFF.

The chain couples TRBV4-1 to TRBJ1-2; D not resolved. Germline assignment: CDR1 MGHRA and CDR2 YSYEKL. V was trimmed by 0 bases and J by 2 bases, leaving 13 bases between them. There are 16 residues in the CDR3. CDR3 bases: TGCGCCAGCAGCCAAGAGCAGGCCTCCCGCAACTATGGCTACACCTTC. This codes for CASSQEQASRNYGYTF.

This rearrangement joins TRBV11-2 to TRBJ1-2; D unclear. The CDR3 covers 12 residues. Between the trimmed V and J ends, which lost 0 bases and 4 bases, there was a span of 3 bases. From germline, CDR1 is SGHAT and CDR2 FQNNGV. The CDR3 is CASSLETYGYTF. For the CDR3, the DNA is TGTGCCAGCAGCTTAGAGACCTATGGCTACACCTTC. The full variable domain, in which reference TRBV11-2 and TRBJ1-2 provide the parts outside the CDR3, is EAGVAQSPRYKIIEKRQSVAFWCNPISGHATLYWYQQILGQGPKLLIQFQNNGVVDDSQLPKDRFSAERLKGVDSTLKIQPAKLEDSAVYLCASSLETYGYTFGSGTRLTVV.

This clone was detected only a few times. V is TRBV20-1 and J is TRBJ2-4; D gene unclear. The ends were cut back, 3 bases at V and 6 bases at J, with 6 bases in the middle. Germline CDR1 DFQATT, CDR2 SNEGSKA (reference sequence). The CDR3 contains 11 residues. The DNA of the CDR3 is TGCAGTGCTAGGATGGGAAACATTCAGTACTTC. Its translation: CSARMGNIQYF.

This clone was seen a few times. This chain links TRBV19 with TRBJ1-6, with D unclear. V lost 5 bases to trimming and J lost 2 bases, with 10 bases between them. There are 15 residues in the CDR3. Germline V gives CDR1 LNHDA, CDR2 SQIVND (reference sequence). CDR3 nucleotide sequence: TGTGCCAGTAGTTCCCCCCGGGCCTATAATTCACCCCTCCACTTT. Its protein is CASSSPRAYNSPLHF.

The chain uses TRBV7-9 and TRBJ2-1; D might be TRBD1 (5 bases). In germline, CDR1 is SEHNR, CDR2 FQNEAQ (reference sequence). CDR3 length: 15 amino acids. The V end lost 6 bases, the J end lost 3 bases, and 15 bases lay between the germline ends. The CDR3 loop reads CASSSGRQYYNEQFF. CDR3 nucleotide sequence: TGTGCCAGCAGTTCAGGGCGCCAATACTACAATGAGCAGTTCTTC.

The chain employs TRBV29-1 and TRBJ2-4, with D perhaps matching TRBD1 or TRBD2 (8 bases each). Germline V gene data show CDR1 as SQVTM and CDR2 as ANQGSEA. The CDR3 has 16 residues. Trimming cost V 2 bases and J 3 bases, with 17 bases left between them. CDR3 nucleotide sequence: TGCAGCGTTGAATACCGGGGGGGGACAGGCAAAAACATTCAGTACTTC. Protein product: CSVEYRGGTGKNIQYF. Looking up the rest from reference TRBV29-1 and TRBJ2-4 gives the full variable domain: SAVISQKPSRDICQRGTSLTIQCQVDSQVTMMFWYRQQPGQSLTLIATANQGSEATYESGFVIDKFPISRPNLTFSTLTVSNMSPEDSSIYLCSVEYRGGTGKNIQYFGAGTRLSVL.

This clone showed up just once. This sequence joins TRBV6-4 and TRBJ2-3; 7 nucleotides match TRBD2. In germline, CDR1 is MRHNA, CDR2 SNTAGT. The length of the CDR3 is 14 residues. V dropped 5 bases and J dropped 8; count of bases not matched to a gene: 10. CDR3 residues: CASSPGATGGTQYF. Written as DNA, the CDR3 is TGTGCCAGCAGTCCGGGCGCAACGGGGGGTACGCAGTATTTT.

The CDR3 here is CAISEVDGGLGQPQHF. The DNA of the CDR3 is TGTGCCATCAGTGAGGTCGATGGAGGGTTAGGCCAGCCCCAGCATTTT. The genes are TRBV10-3 and TRBJ1-5; D not certain. CDR3 length equals 16 residues. Deletions cut 2 bases from V and 7 bases from J, with 18 bases between. Germline CDR1 is ENHRY and CDR2 is SYGVKD.

The V gene is TRBV2, the J gene TRBJ2-2; 7 nucleotides agree with TRBD2. The germline gives CDR1 SNHLY, CDR2 FYNNEI. The length of the CDR3 is 16 residues. The V and J ends lost 2 bases and 0 bases, in that order; junction bases with no gene match: 3. The CDR3 DNA sequence: TGTGCCAGCAGTGAATGGGGGGGATCGAACACCGGGGAGCTGTTTTTT. Protein sequence: CASSEWGGSNTGELFF.

The chain carries TRBV7-9 and TRBJ1-6, with no clear D. The V and J ends lost 2 bases and 7 bases respectively, with 12 bases between them. The CDR3 has 15 residues. Germline CDR1 reads SEHNR; CDR2 reads FQNEAQ (reference sequence). The CDR3 sequence: CASSLRQIRNSPLHF. As DNA, the CDR3 is TGTGCCAGCAGCTTACGTCAGATAAGGAATTCACCCCTCCACTTT.

The J gene is TRBJ2-1, the V gene TRBV9, with 9 bases fitting TRBD2. The CDR3 has 15 residues. Germline values: CDR1 SGDLS, CDR2 YYNGEE. V lost 0 bases, J lost 9 bases, and 7 bases stayed unmatched. CDR3 nucleotide sequence: TGTGCCAGCAGCGTAGCGGCGGGGGGGATGGGTGAGCAGTTCTTC. It yields the protein CASSVAAGGMGEQFF. Based on the CDR3 plus reference TRBV9 and TRBJ2-1, the full variable domain is DSGVTQTPKHLITATGQRVTLRCSPRSGDLSVYWYQQSLDQGLQFLIQYYNGEERAKGNILERFSAQQFPDLHSELNLSSLELGDSALYFCASSVAAGGMGEQFFGPGTRLTVL.

The rearrangement joins TRBV18 to TRBJ1-1, with no clear D. V was trimmed by 6 bases and J by 4 bases, leaving 12 bases between them. The CDR3 has 13 amino acids. Germline loops: CDR1 KGHSH, CDR2 LQKENI. CDR3 DNA: TGTGCCAGCTCCCTTAGTTGGGTCACTGAAGCTTTCTTT. Its translation is CASSLSWVTEAFF.

The chain couples TRBV5-1 to TRBJ2-1; D tentatively reads TRBD1 or TRBD2 (7 bases each). This CDR3 comprises 16 residues. Germline CDR1 is SGHRS and CDR2 is YFSETQ. The V gene lost 4 bases and the J gene lost 2 bases, with 16 bases spanning the gap. As DNA, the CDR3 is TGCGCCAGCAGCAGGGCCAGGGGGGGGACCTACAATGAGCAGTTCTTC. Translating gives CASSRARGGTYNEQFF.

The V and J genes are TRBV9 and TRBJ2-1; D is unclear. This CDR3 contains 14 residues. Germline CDR1 SGDLS, CDR2 YYNGEE. Trimming removed 0 bases from V and 0 bases from J, with 4 bases in between. CDR3 bases: TGTGCCAGCAGCGTAGGGAGCTCCTACAATGAGCAGTTCTTC. This gives the protein CASSVGSSYNEQFF. Supplemented by reference TRBV9 and TRBJ2-1, the full variable domain reads DSGVTQTPKHLITATGQRVTLRCSPRSGDLSVYWYQQSLDQGLQFLIQYYNGEERAKGNILERFSAQQFPDLHSELNLSSLELGDSALYFCASSVGSSYNEQFFGPGTRLTVL.

The rearrangement uses TRBV6-5 and TRBJ1-6; tentatively, D is TRBD1 (5 bases). The CDR3 runs 14 residues. CDR1 and CDR2 (germline): MNHEY, SVGAGI. Trimming left V 5 bases short and J 8 bases short, with 13 bases between. CDR3 amino acids: CASSKQVLDSPLHF. As DNA, the CDR3 is TGTGCCAGCAGTAAACAGGTTCTCGATTCACCCCTCCACTTT.

The rearrangement joins TRBV9 to TRBJ2-3; 10 nucleotides align to TRBD2. CDR1 and CDR2 (germline): SGDLS, YYNGEE. CDR3 size: 15 residues. With V trimmed by 3 bases and J by 3 bases, 4 bases remained unmatched. The CDR3 is CASSATSGETDTQYF. The CDR3 DNA follows: TGTGCCAGCAGCGCCACTAGCGGGGAGACAGATACGCAGTATTTT.

This clone was observed once. The chain couples TRBV7-2 to TRBJ2-3, with 8 bases matching TRBD1. V shed 5 bases, J shed 3 bases, and the junction held 7 bases outside the gene matches. Germline V gives CDR1 SGHTA, CDR2 FQGNSA. The CDR3 consists of 15 residues. The CDR3 sequence is CASSPGTGVTDTQYF. CDR3 nucleotide sequence: TGTGCCAGCAGCCCCGGGACAGGAGTTACAGATACGCAGTATTTT.

This clone was detected only a few times. V gene TRBV18 combines with J gene TRBJ2-5, with D unclear. Trimming removed 1 base at V and 3 bases at J, with 0 bases between. The CDR3 runs to 11 residues. The V gene's germline CDR1 is KGHSH and CDR2 LQKENI. In nucleotides, the CDR3 is TGTGCCAGCTCACCACAAGAGACCCAGTACTTC. It translates to CASSPQETQYF. Supplemented by reference TRBV18 and TRBJ2-5, the full variable domain reads NAGVMQNPRHLVRRRGQEARLRCSPMKGHSHVYWYRQLPEEGLKFMVYLQKENIIDESGMPKERFSAEFPKEGPSILRIQQVVRGDSAAYFCASSPQETQYFGPGTRLLVL.

As DNA, the CDR3 is TGTGCCAGCAGCCAAGTCGGTACAGGGGGGACAGATACGCAGTATTTT. As protein: CASSQVGTGGTDTQYF. The chain uses TRBV4-2 and TRBJ2-3; 8 nucleotides line up with TRBD1. Germline V gene lookup returns CDR1 LGHNA and CDR2 YNFKEQ. CDR3 length: 16 amino acids. J was trimmed by 3 bases and V by 1 base; bases with no gene match: 6.

J is TRBJ1-2 and V is TRBV10-3; 9 nucleotides line up with TRBD1. J was trimmed by 6 bases and V by 7 bases; bases with no gene match: 12. The CDR3 sequence is 15 residues long. Germline CDR1 reads ENHRY; CDR2 reads SYGVKD. CDR3 DNA sequence: TGTGCCATCAAGGGACAGGGTACCACTTCTGATGGCTACACCTTC. Protein product: CAIKGQGTTSDGYTF.